This T cell receptor (beta chain) is drawn from a study of T cells in Graves' hyperthyroidism and ophthalmopathy. General study results and limits: Most thyroid clonotypes expanded above 0.001 appeared in blood too.

The CDR3 spans 15 residues. Germline V gives CDR1 SGHRS, CDR2 YFSETQ. Remarks on this clonotype: What it recognizes is unknown. One end of the junction is discordant with germline, which a read error may explain.

Using RNA transcripts as the source, TCR beta CDR3 regions were amplified. The HTBI set primed first-round TCR CDR3 RT-PCR. TCRdb reprocessed the multiplex PCR reads via MiXCR and lists one record per CDR3 protein. The table shows approximately 620,000 distinct CDR3 sequences, with 11% to 15% occurring only once. Clinical symptoms, serum thyroxine and TRAb, thyroid ultrasound and orbital computed tomography together formed the diagnostic basis. This blood was taken when hyperthyroidism was first diagnosed, before any ophthalmopathy symptoms existed. Fresh peripheral blood, more than 8 ml of it, supplied the PBMCs.

Sequencing was done on a sample of blood. The chain couples TRBV5-1 to TRBJ2-1; 12 bases agree with TRBD1. This clonotype was obtained from a woman in her twenties or thirties with Graves' hyperthyroidism that later progressed to Graves' ophthalmopathy. As DNA, the CDR3 is TGCGTCAGCAGTCAGGGACAGGGGGCGCTGGGTGAGCAGTTCTTC. It translates to CVSSQGQGALGEQFF.